The T cell receptor beta chain under discussion was sequenced for a study of blood T cell repertoires in COVID-19. Background on the study: COVID-19 samples, acute and convalescent, were from the United States, Italy and Spain.

In the original workflow: Reference gene primers were amplified, and this amplification served to estimate nucleated cell counts. The repertoire was sequenced with immunoSEQ multiplex PCR; TCRdb's copy has only in-frame clones and lacks some. V and J calls and clone size come straight from that table; D and trimming were deduced from the DNA. The sample carries approximately 100,000 clones, roughly four fifths recorded once. The CDR3 is 15 amino acids. Trimming removed 6 bases at V and 1 base at J, with 16 bases between. Germline lookup yields CDR1 MNHEY and CDR2 SVGAGI. The sequenced sample was peripheral blood. The receptor was isolated from a man between 65 and 85 years old with acute or convalescent COVID-19. This chain joins TRBV6-5 and TRBJ2-7; D perhaps matches TRBD1 (6 bases). This chain's CDR3 is CASSWQGISSYEQYF. The CDR3 DNA reads TGTGCCAGCAGCTGGCAGGGGATTTCTTCCTACGAGCAGTACTTC.